The rows below give T cell receptor beta chains drawn from one sample of a study of patients and donors after allogeneic stem cell transplantation. TCRdb redid the calling of the RT-PCR reads with MiXCR, one entry per CDR3 protein. The sample shows tens of thousands of distinct CDR3 sequences, roughly a third of them seen only once. Sequencing was done on a sample of blood, either unsorted or a sorted T cell fraction (not recorded which). The source is a human donor who was either an allogeneic HSCT recipient or a stem cell or donor lymphocyte infusion donor (not recorded which). It is not recorded whose cells these are; they may come from a transplant donor. Both conserved end residues are part of each CDR3. A D gene is named only where the DNA matches it firmly. Rows give clone size only sometimes, using once, few, many, or a class for an expanded clone.

d_call: .; clone_size: few; v_call: TRBV3-2; j_call: TRBJ1-5; cdr3_aa: CASHRGLNQPQHF; cdr3_nt: TGTGCCAGCCACAGGGGACTCAATCAGCCCCAGCATTTT
d_call: .; clone_size: .; v_call: TRBV5-6; j_call: TRBJ2-2; cdr3_aa: CASSQASTGELFF; cdr3_nt: TGTGCCAGCAGCCAAGCATCCACCGGGGAGCTGTTTTTT
d_call: .; clone_size: few; v_call: TRBV10-2; j_call: TRBJ2-5; cdr3_aa: CASRVRGGETQYF; cdr3_nt: TGCGCCAGCAGAGTACGAGGGGGAGAGACCCAGTACTTC
d_call: .; clone_size: many; v_call: TRBV12-3/TRBV12-4; j_call: TRBJ1-4; cdr3_aa: CASSLNDEKLFF; cdr3_nt: TGTGCCAGCAGTTTAAACGATGAAAAACTGTTTTTT
d_call: .; clone_size: .; v_call: TRBV12-3/TRBV12-4; j_call: TRBJ2-5; cdr3_aa: CASSLGGPQYF; cdr3_nt: TGTGCCAGCAGCCTAGGGGGTCCCCAGTACTTC
d_call: .; clone_size: few; v_call: TRBV24-1; j_call: TRBJ2-1; cdr3_aa: CATSAGVNEQFF; cdr3_nt: TGTGCCACCAGTGCAGGGGTCAATGAGCAGTTCTTC
d_call: .; clone_size: few; v_call: TRBV15; j_call: TRBJ2-3; cdr3_aa: CATSRESPSTDTQYF; cdr3_nt: TGTGCCACCAGCAGAGAATCCCCCAGCACAGATACGCAGTATTTT
d_call: .; clone_size: few; v_call: TRBV7-9; j_call: TRBJ2-5; cdr3_aa: CASSERDRLETQYF; cdr3_nt: TGTGCCAGCAGCGAGAGGGACCGGTTGGAGACCCAGTACTTC
d_call: TRBD1; clone_size: .; v_call: TRBV2; j_call: TRBJ1-5; cdr3_aa: CASEGSGGFGQPQHF; cdr3_nt: TGTGCCAGCGAGGGATCAGGGGGTTTCGGTCAGCCCCAGCATTTT
d_call: .; clone_size: many; v_call: TRBV11-2; j_call: TRBJ1-1; cdr3_aa: CASSADGGLYTEAFF; cdr3_nt: TGTGCCAGCAGCGCAGACGGGGGTCTGTACACTGAAGCTTTCTTT
d_call: .; clone_size: .; v_call: TRBV7-2; j_call: TRBJ2-1; cdr3_aa: CASSVRDEQFF; cdr3_nt: TGTGCCAGCAGCGTACGAGATGAGCAGTTCTTC
d_call: TRBD1; clone_size: .; v_call: TRBV13; j_call: TRBJ2-1; cdr3_aa: CASSSPGQGTYNEQFF; cdr3_nt: TGTGCCAGCAGCTCTCCGGGACAGGGGACCTACAATGAGCAGTTCTTC
d_call: .; clone_size: .; v_call: TRBV7-9; j_call: TRBJ1-2; cdr3_aa: CASSPSQGTIHGYTF; cdr3_nt: TGTGCCAGCAGCCCTTCGCAGGGAACAATTCATGGCTACACCTTC
d_call: .; clone_size: .; v_call: TRBV12-3/TRBV12-4; j_call: TRBJ2-2; cdr3_aa: CASTSWGAEGAGELFF; cdr3_nt: TGTGCCAGCACCTCTTGGGGGGCAGAGGGCGCCGGGGAGCTGTTTTTT
d_call: TRBD1; clone_size: few; v_call: TRBV20-1; j_call: TRBJ2-7; cdr3_aa: CSAKTGILVNEQYF; cdr3_nt: TGCAGTGCTAAGACAGGGATCTTGGTCAACGAGCAGTACTTC
d_call: .; clone_size: few; v_call: TRBV7-2; j_call: TRBJ1-1; cdr3_aa: CASSPDGATEAFF; cdr3_nt: TGTGCCAGCAGCCCCGACGGGGCGACTGAAGCTTTCTTT
d_call: TRBD2; clone_size: .; v_call: TRBV4-3; j_call: TRBJ2-1; cdr3_aa: CASSQDRLAGLDEQFF; cdr3_nt: TGCGCCAGCAGCCAAGATCGTCTAGCGGGGTTGGATGAGCAGTTCTTC